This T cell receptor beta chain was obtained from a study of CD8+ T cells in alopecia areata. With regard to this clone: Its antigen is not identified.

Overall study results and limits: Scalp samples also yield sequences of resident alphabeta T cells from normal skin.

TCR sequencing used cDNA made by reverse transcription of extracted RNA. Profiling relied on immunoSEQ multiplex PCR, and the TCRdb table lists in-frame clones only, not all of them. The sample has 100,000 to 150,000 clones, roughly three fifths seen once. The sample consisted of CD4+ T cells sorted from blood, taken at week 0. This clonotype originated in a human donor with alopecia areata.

In nucleotides, the CDR3 is TGTGCCAGCAGCCGGTCGACAGGGGAACGCACTGAAGCTTTCTTT. Translation gives CASSRSTGERTEAFF. J is TRBJ1-1 and V is TRBV9; the match to TRBD1 covers 8 bases. V shed 4 bases and J 4 bases; nucleotides not matched to a gene: 9. Germline V gene data show CDR1 as SGDLS and CDR2 as YYNGEE. This CDR3 region has 15 residues.